This passage covers 23 T cell receptor beta chains from one sample sequenced in a study of T cells in Graves' hyperthyroidism and ophthalmopathy. Researchers amplified the TCR beta CDR3 regions from RNA transcripts. Primed by the HTBI set, a first-round RT-PCR was run on the TCR CDR3. In TCRdb, the multiplex PCR reads were re-called with MiXCR into one record per CDR3 protein. The data hold over 150,000 distinct CDR3 sequences, with about a sixth observed a single time. Sequenced: blood. These receptors originate from a woman between 45 and 65 years old with Graves' hyperthyroidism.

The genes are TRBV25-1 and TRBJ2-5; 7 nucleotides match TRBD1. The CDR3 is 14 residues long. CDR1 and CDR2 (germline): MGHDK, SYGVNS. V dropped 5 bases and J dropped 5; count of bases not matched to a gene: 8. CDR3 loop: CASSSDRVSETQYF. As DNA, the CDR3 is TGTGCCAGCAGTTCTGACAGGGTATCTGAGACCCAGTACTTC.

This clonotype was counted a few times. The chain couples TRBV13 to TRBJ1-1; no clear D gene. Per the germline V gene, CDR1 is PRHDT and CDR2 is FYEKMQ (reference sequence). This CDR3 comprises 13 residues. Trimming took off 7 bases at V and 0 bases at J, with 9 bases between the two ends. The CDR3 loop reads CASNRRLNTEAFF. For the CDR3, the DNA is TGTGCCAGCAACCGTCGCCTGAACACTGAAGCTTTCTTT.

This chain joins TRBV19 and TRBJ1-5, with unresolved D. The V and J ends lost 3 bases and 3 bases respectively, with 15 bases between them. The CDR3 loop spans 16 amino acids. Germline V gene lookup returns CDR1 LNHDA and CDR2 SQIVND (reference sequence). CDR3 sequence reads: CASSIESGRDNQPQHF. CDR3 coding DNA: TGTGCCAGTAGTATCGAGTCAGGTCGGGACAATCAGCCCCAGCATTTT.

This clonotype appeared a few times. At one of its ends the junction is not consistent with the germline gene, which may arise from a read error. CDR3 nucleotide sequence: TGTGCCAGCAGCCAAGGGTCGGGGGGAACCACCATATATTTT. Its translation: CASSQGSGGTTIYF. The chain has TRBV3-1 and TRBJ1-3; tentatively, D is TRBD1 (5 bases). The CDR3 sequence is 14 residues long. Germline CDR1 and CDR2: LGHDT and YNNKEL (reference sequence).

This clonotype showed up many times. The rearrangement uses TRBV27 and TRBJ1-4, with D possibly being TRBD1 (5 bases). The CDR3 runs to 12 residues. CDR1 and CDR2 from the germline V gene are MNHEY and SMNVEV (reference sequence). Trimming left V 9 bases short and J 3 bases short, with 8 bases between. The CDR3 is CASGQANEKLFF. Here the CDR3 DNA reads TGTGCCAGTGGACAAGCTAATGAAAAACTGTTTTTT.

This clonotype was counted a few times. V usage is TRBV5-1 and J usage is TRBJ2-3; D possibly corresponds to TRBD1 (6 bases). This CDR3 has 15 amino acids. Germline CDR1 reads SGHRS; CDR2 reads YFSETQ. Deletions cut 4 bases from V and 0 bases from J, with 12 bases between. CDR3: CASSPLGASTDTQYF. Written as DNA, the CDR3 is TGCGCCAGCAGCCCTTTGGGGGCTAGCACAGATACGCAGTATTTT. Using reference TRBV5-1 and TRBJ2-3 for the parts outside the CDR3, the full variable domain is KAGVTQTPRYLIKTRGQQVTLSCSPISGHRSVSWYQQTPGQGLQFLFEYFSETQRNKGNFPGRFSGRQFSNSRSEMNVSTLELGDSALYLCASSPLGASTDTQYFGPGTRLTVL.

This clonotype was recorded many times. The rearrangement uses TRBV7-2 and TRBJ2-3; TRBD2 matches at 8 bases. After removal of 10 bases from V and 2 bases from J, the junction contained 2 bases not matched to a gene. Germline V gene sequence: CDR1 SGHTA, CDR2 FQGNSA. The CDR3 extends over 12 amino acids. The CDR3 spells CATGGDTDTQYF. The CDR3 region has the DNA TGTGCCACCGGGGGGGACACAGATACGCAGTATTTT.

Notes on this clonotype: A much larger clone sits a single nucleotide away, making a read error possible. The chain links TRBV28 to TRBJ1-2; D may be TRBD1 (6 bases). Trimming took 7 bases from V and 6 from J, leaving 21 bases between them. The CDR3 is made up of 15 amino acids. Germline V gene data show CDR1 as MDHEN and CDR2 as SYDVKM. The CDR3 protein is CASKSGGDGAHGYTF. CDR3 sequence (DNA): TGTGCCAGCAAAAGTGGGGGCGATGGGGCGCATGGCTACACCTTC.

At least ten counts were recorded for this clonotype. This chain connects TRBV11-2 to TRBJ2-1; D not resolved. Germline V CDR1 and CDR2: SGHAT, FQNNGV. V was shortened by 5 bases and J by 9 bases, with 14 bases between the two germline ends. The CDR3 is 13 residues long. The CDR3 region has the DNA TGTGCCAGCAGCCTCAATCTAGAGCCTGAGCAGTTCTTC. The encoded protein is CASSLNLEPEQFF.

This CDR3 reads CASSQEKVRGSETQYF. CDR3 bases: TGTGCCAGCAGCCAAGAAAAGGTGAGGGGTTCAGAGACCCAGTACTTC. V usage is TRBV4-2 and J usage is TRBJ2-5, with D perhaps being TRBD1 or TRBD2 (5 bases each). Between the trimmed V and J ends, which lost 0 bases and 4 bases, there was a span of 15 bases. Germline values: CDR1 LGHNA, CDR2 YNFKEQ. The CDR3 runs to 16 residues.

This clonotype was seen at least ten times. This sequence joins TRBV18 and TRBJ1-2, with 10 positions matching TRBD1. In germline, CDR1 is KGHSH, CDR2 LQKENI. The CDR3 consists of 14 residues. With 3 bases clipped from V and 6 bases from J, the junction kept 4 bases outside the gene matches. The CDR3 sequence: CASSPTGTGDGYTF. CDR3 DNA sequence: TGTGCCAGCTCACCGACCGGGACAGGGGATGGCTACACCTTC.

There are many counts of this clonotype. The chain recombines TRBV24-1 with TRBJ2-6; 10 nucleotides agree with TRBD1. The CDR3 is 17 amino acids. Germline CDR1 reads KGHDR; CDR2 reads SFDVKD. J lost 0 bases, V lost 5 bases, and 3 bases had no gene match. CDR3 loop: CATSVGQGLSGANVLTF. CDR3 nucleotides: TGTGCCACCAGTGTGGGACAGGGGCTCTCTGGGGCCAACGTCCTGACTTTC.

This clonotype was observed at least ten times. V is TRBV2 and J is TRBJ2-5, with TRBD1 matching 7 bases. V was pared by 4 bases and J by 3 bases, with 14 bases of the junction left unmatched. Germline V gene lookup returns CDR1 SNHLY and CDR2 FYNNEI. CDR3 length: 17 residues. The DNA for the CDR3 is TGTGCCAGCAGTGCCCCACTCGGGTTTGGACAGGAAGAGACCCAGTACTTC. Its protein is CASSAPLGFGQEETQYF.

This clonotype occurred many times. This chain links TRBV7-9 with TRBJ1-1, with D hard to call. Germline-derived CDR1 and CDR2 are SEHNR and FQNEAQ (reference sequence). This CDR3 has 16 amino acids. With 8 bases removed from V and 1 base from J, the gap between germline ends came to 20 bases. CDR3 sequence reads: CASDPLRGASNTEAFF. In nucleotides, the CDR3 is TGTGCCAGCGACCCCCTGAGAGGCGCCTCGAACACTGAAGCTTTCTTT. Looking up the rest from reference TRBV7-9 and TRBJ1-1 gives the full variable domain: DTGVSQNPRHKITKRGQNVTFRCDPISEHNRLYWYRQTLGQGPEFLTYFQNEAQLEKSRLLSDRFSAERPKGSFSTLEIQRTEQGDSAMYLCASDPLRGASNTEAFFGQGTRLTVV.

This clonotype was detected only a few times. The genes are TRBV7-3 and TRBJ2-1; D gene ambiguous. This CDR3 has 12 residues. V dropped 4 bases and J dropped 7 bases, with 8 bases sitting between them. From germline, CDR1 is SGHTA and CDR2 FQGTGA. Here the CDR3 reads CASSSFGNEQFF. CDR3 sequence (DNA): TGTGCCAGCAGCTCCTTTGGGAATGAGCAGTTCTTC. Full variable domain (missing parts from reference TRBV7-3 and TRBJ2-1): GAGVSQTPSNKVTEKGKYVELRCDPISGHTALYWYRQSLGQGPEFLIYFQGTGAADDSGLPNDRFFAVRPEGSVSTLKIQRTERGDSAVYLCASSSFGNEQFFGPGTRLTVL.

Points on this clonotype: This may be a read error: a much more frequent sequence differs by one nucleotide. The final CDR3 position lacks the conserved phenylalanine or tryptophan, pointing to a likely read error. The chain couples TRBV20-1 to TRBJ2-7; 11 bases align to TRBD2. V was pared by 4 bases and J by 2 bases, with 7 bases of the junction left unmatched. The CDR3 is made up of 15 amino acids. CDR1 and CDR2 from the germline V gene are DFQATT and SNEGSKA (reference sequence). The CDR3 nucleotides are TGCAGTGCTATGCCTGTAGCGGGAGGGCCCTACGAGCAGTACTCC. Translation gives CSAMPVAGGPYEQYS.

This clonotype was recorded many times. The V gene is TRBV3-1, the J gene TRBJ2-1; 7 positions match TRBD2. V lost 0 bases to trimming and J lost 5 bases; unmatched junction nucleotides: 7. This CDR3 region has 16 residues. Germline CDR1 LGHDT, CDR2 YNNKEL (reference sequence). The CDR3 sequence is CASSQDRAGAHNEQFF. The CDR3 DNA follows: TGTGCCAGCAGCCAAGATCGCGCGGGAGCTCACAATGAGCAGTTCTTC.

This clonotype was counted many times. V gene TRBV20-1 combines with J gene TRBJ2-3; tentatively, D is TRBD2 (6 bases). Germline V CDR1 and CDR2: DFQATT, SNEGSKA (reference sequence). The CDR3 is 14 amino acids. Trimming removed 6 bases from V and 0 bases from J, with 13 bases in between. CDR3 DNA sequence: TGCAGTGCCACCCCCGGAGGGAGCACAGATACGCAGTATTTT. Protein product: CSATPGGSTDTQYF.

This clonotype was detected many times. V gene TRBV6-1 combines with J gene TRBJ2-7; D is possibly TRBD1 (6 bases). Germline V gives CDR1 MNHNS, CDR2 SASEGT. The V end was cut by 7 bases, the J end by 2 bases, with 24 bases between. CDR3 length equals 17 residues. CDR3 residues: CASTQEGAGVGPYEQYF. CDR3 nucleotides: TGTGCCAGCACCCAAGAGGGCGCAGGGGTCGGGCCCTACGAGCAGTACTTC.

This clonotype came up a few times. This chain joins TRBV28 and TRBJ2-1; 8 nucleotides line up with TRBD1. The CDR3 is 15 amino acids. Per the germline V gene, CDR1 is MDHEN and CDR2 is SYDVKM. V was pared by 2 bases and J by 5 bases, with 5 bases of the junction left unmatched. The chain's CDR3 is CASSLVRGQNNEQFF. In DNA, the CDR3 is TGTGCCAGCAGTTTAGTCAGGGGGCAAAACAATGAGCAGTTCTTC.

The chain is built from TRBV5-1 and TRBJ2-1, with 8 bases identical to TRBD1. The J segment lost 3 bases and the V segment lost 2 bases, leaving 4 bases of the junction unmatched. This CDR3 spans 15 amino acids. Germline V gene sequence: CDR1 SGHRS, CDR2 YFSETQ. The CDR3 sequence: CASSFRTGLYNEQFF. For the CDR3, the DNA is TGCGCCAGCAGCTTCCGGACAGGGCTCTACAATGAGCAGTTCTTC.

This clonotype was detected ten times or more. The chain couples TRBV3-1 to TRBJ2-5; 13 bases agree with TRBD2. Germline lookup yields CDR1 LGHDT and CDR2 YNNKEL (reference sequence). V lost 1 base, J lost 5 bases, and 4 bases stayed unmatched. The CDR3 length is 16 residues. The chain's CDR3 is CASSQGTSGRLETQYF. The CDR3 DNA reads TGTGCCAGCAGCCAAGGGACTAGCGGGAGATTGGAGACCCAGTACTTC.

This clonotype has just a few counts. The genes are TRBV5-1 and TRBJ2-3; 8 positions match TRBD2. CDR3 length equals 15 residues. Germline assignment: CDR1 SGHRS and CDR2 YFSETQ. The V segment lost 4 bases and the J segment 4 bases; nucleotides outside the gene matches: 8. The CDR3, as DNA: TGCGCCAGCAGCAAGAGCGGGAGTGGGCCAGATACGCAGTATTTT. Protein sequence: CASSKSGSGPDTQYF.